The 28 T cell receptor beta chains below all came from one sample that was sequenced in a study of T cells after yellow fever vaccination. TCRdb ran MiXCR on the 5' RACE reads and lists one entry per CDR3 protein. This sample has under 700,000 distinct CDR3 sequences, with about 17% found just once. The sequencing used PBMCs, collected about 5 days after the first yellow fever vaccination. The receptors were gathered from a man aged 18 to 29 who received the YFV17D yellow fever vaccine.

This clonotype is a singleton in its sample. One junction end disagrees with the germline gene, perhaps due to a read error. Here the CDR3 reads CPSSLGLAGAFRDEQFF. DNA for the CDR3: TGCCCCAGCAGCCTCGGACTAGCGGGGGCCTTTAGGGATGAGCAGTTCTTC. This chain connects TRBV4-1 to TRBJ2-1; 13 bases align to TRBD2. CDR1 and CDR2 (germline): MGHRA, YSYEKL. The CDR3 extends over 17 amino acids.

This chain connects TRBV24-1 to TRBJ1-5; no definite D call. The CDR3 length is 15 residues. Germline CDR1 KGHDR, CDR2 SFDVKD. Between the trimmed V and J ends, which lost 4 bases and 0 bases, there was a span of 9 bases. The DNA for the CDR3 is TGTGCCACCAGTGACCAGGACGGTAGCAATCAGCCCCAGCATTTT. Protein sequence: CATSDQDGSNQPQHF.

The rearrangement links TRBV5-1 to TRBJ2-3, with D perhaps TRBD1 or TRBD2 (6 bases each). The CDR3 runs 16 residues. Looked up from germline, CDR1 is SGHRS and CDR2 is YFSETQ. Trimming took off 4 bases at V and 4 bases at J, with 19 bases between the two ends. The CDR3 coding sequence is TGCGCCAGCAGCCCGGGTGGGACTGGGGGCCCAGATACGCAGTATTTT. It codes for CASSPGGTGGPDTQYF.

Many counts were recorded for this clonotype. The rearrangement uses TRBV4-1 and TRBJ2-1; D gene ambiguous. Germline lookup yields CDR1 MGHRA and CDR2 YSYEKL. V was clipped by 2 bases and J by 0 bases, with 14 bases between them. CDR3 length equals 17 residues. The CDR3 here is CASSQFRPDASYNEQFF. The CDR3 DNA sequence: TGCGCCAGCAGCCAATTTCGACCGGACGCCTCCTACAATGAGCAGTTCTTC.

This clonotype has just a few counts. The chain carries TRBV7-2 and TRBJ1-2; unclear D gene. Trimming took off 1 base at V and 3 bases at J, with 6 bases between the two ends. The germline gives CDR1 SGHTA, CDR2 FQGNSA. The CDR3 totals 13 residues. The CDR3, as DNA: TGTGCCAGCAGCTTAGGTTTTGACTATGGCTACACCTTC. Translation: CASSLGFDYGYTF.

This chain uses TRBV5-4 with TRBJ2-2, with no clear D. Germline lookup yields CDR1 SGHNT and CDR2 YYREEE (reference sequence). The V end was cut by 0 bases, the J end by 1 base, with 10 bases between. The CDR3 has 16 amino acids. The CDR3 loop is CASSLVGLGNTGELFF. CDR3 nucleotide sequence: TGTGCCAGCAGCTTGGTGGGGTTAGGGAACACCGGGGAGCTGTTTTTT.

This clonotype was seen a handful of times. The chain employs TRBV21-1 and TRBJ1-1; the table's D call, TRBD1, has no DNA check behind it. TRBV21-1 constitutes a pseudogene. CDR3 length: 15 amino acids. CDR3: CASSPGGRMNTEAFF. DNA of the CDR3: TGTGCCAGCAGCCCTGGTGGGCGAATGAACACTGAAGCTTTCTTT.

This clonotype was observed many times. The V call is TRBV20-1, the J call TRBJ2-1, with D maybe TRBD1 (5 bases). V dropped 1 base and J dropped 10 bases, with 8 bases sitting between them. The germline V gene encodes CDR1 DFQATT and CDR2 SNEGSKA (reference sequence). This CDR3 spans 11 amino acids. The CDR3 sequence is CSARVRQEQFF. CDR3 in DNA: TGCAGTGCTAGAGTTAGACAGGAGCAGTTCTTC.

V and J are TRBV27 and TRBJ2-7; no clear D gene. Germline V lookup: CDR1 MNHEY, CDR2 SMNVEV (reference sequence). This CDR3 is built from 13 residues. Trimming stripped 3 bases from V and 4 bases from J, with 10 bases between. The CDR3 DNA reads as TGTGCCAGCAGTTTGACAAGTCGGTACGAGCAGTACTTC. Its protein is CASSLTSRYEQYF.

Only a few counts were recorded for this clonotype. The chain is built from TRBV2 and TRBJ2-1; tentatively, D is TRBD1 (7 bases). Between the trimmed V and J ends, which lost 1 base and 8 bases, there was a span of 12 bases. The CDR3 loop spans 14 amino acids. Germline V gives CDR1 SNHLY, CDR2 FYNNEI. DNA of the CDR3: TGTGCCAGCAGTGAAGTCGGAGGGGGCGATGAGCAGTTCTTC. Its translation: CASSEVGGGDEQFF.

This chain uses TRBV3-1 with TRBJ2-2; D might be TRBD1 (6 bases). V lost 6 bases and J 0 bases, leaving 11 bases between the germline ends. The CDR3 extends over 15 amino acids. From germline, CDR1 is LGHDT and CDR2 YNNKEL (reference sequence). In DNA, the CDR3 is TGTGCCAGCAGACTCGAGGGGGCGAACACCGGGGAGCTGTTTTTT. Protein product: CASRLEGANTGELFF.

At least ten counts were recorded for this clonotype. V and J are TRBV20-1 and TRBJ2-3; a possible D gene is TRBD2 (6 bases). Trimming took off 6 bases at V and 1 base at J, with 11 bases between the two ends. The germline CDR1 and CDR2 sequences are DFQATT and SNEGSKA (reference sequence). This CDR3 has 13 residues. The CDR3, as DNA: TGCAGTGCCAAGGGACTTGGCACAGATACGCAGTATTTT. This gives the protein CSAKGLGTDTQYF.

This clonotype was detected only a few times. The rearrangement uses TRBV27 and TRBJ2-2; 14 nucleotides align to TRBD2. Germline V gene sequence: CDR1 MNHEY, CDR2 SMNVEV (reference sequence). The V and J ends lost 1 base and 3 bases, in that order; junction bases with no gene match: 4. The CDR3 runs to 18 residues. CDR3 in amino acids: CASSLYPGLAGDTGELFF. CDR3 sequence (DNA): TGTGCCAGCAGTTTATACCCGGGACTAGCGGGGGACACCGGGGAGCTGTTTTTT.

The J gene is TRBJ1-1, the V gene TRBV11-2; possible D gene TRBD1, 5 bases. Germline values: CDR1 SGHAT, CDR2 FQNNGV. V lost 4 bases and J 4 bases, leaving 16 bases between the germline ends. The CDR3 is made up of 15 amino acids. CDR3 sequence (DNA): TGTGCCAGCAGCTACGCCGGGGCCGCGGGCACTGAAGCTTTCTTT. Amino acids: CASSYAGAAGTEAFF.

This clonotype was observed a handful of times. The chain joins TRBV5-1 to TRBJ1-1; D gene uncertain. Trimming removed 4 bases from V and 4 bases from J, with 11 bases in between. Germline V gives CDR1 SGHRS, CDR2 YFSETQ. The CDR3 length is 13 residues. CDR3 sequence (DNA): TGCGCCAGCAGCCTCCCGGCGGGCACTGAAGCTTTCTTT. Translation gives CASSLPAGTEAFF.

The genes are TRBV18 and TRBJ1-3, with TRBD1 as a possible D gene (5 bases). The length of the CDR3 is 16 residues. Germline V CDR1 and CDR2: KGHSH, LQKENI. V lost 1 base and J lost 0, with 10 bases in between. In nucleotides, the CDR3 is TGTGCCAGCTCACCACAAGGGGAGCTCTCTGGAAACACCATATATTTT. It translates to CASSPQGELSGNTIYF.

This clonotype was detected a few times. The rearrangement links TRBV24-1 to TRBJ2-6; D gene unclear. Looked up from germline, CDR1 is KGHDR and CDR2 is SFDVKD. V was pared by 5 bases and J by 0 bases, with 10 bases between. The CDR3 contains 16 residues. CDR3 in amino acids: CATSGDRVSGANVLTF. The CDR3 region has the DNA TGTGCCACCAGTGGCGATAGAGTCTCTGGGGCCAACGTCCTGACTTTC.

This clonotype showed up just a few times. The chain recombines TRBV27 with TRBJ2-1; no clear D gene. The CDR3 is 15 residues long. The V end was cut by 5 bases, the J end by 0 bases, with 11 bases between. CDR1 MNHEY and CDR2 SMNVEV come from the germline V gene (reference sequence). The CDR3 DNA reads TGTGCCAGCAGTCCGAGAACATTCTCCTACAATGAGCAGTTCTTC. Translation gives CASSPRTFSYNEQFF.

This clonotype appeared a few times. The J gene is TRBJ1-2, the V gene TRBV20-1; a weak D match, TRBD1 (5 bases). The CDR3 consists of 11 residues. Trimming removed 3 bases at V and 11 bases at J, with 13 bases between. CDR1 DFQATT and CDR2 SNEGSKA come from the germline V gene (reference sequence). Here the CDR3 DNA reads TGCAGTGCTAGTTCTGGGGGTCGGTACACCTTC. Amino acid sequence: CSASSGGRYTF.

This clonotype was picked up many times. V is TRBV4-2 and J is TRBJ2-5; D is undetermined. Germline CDR1 is LGHNA and CDR2 is YNFKEQ. The CDR3 spans 17 residues. Trimming removed 0 bases at V and 1 base at J, with 15 bases between. For the CDR3, the DNA is TGTGCCAGCAGCCAAGATTTCCGTTCAGCCTTCCAAGAGACCCAGTACTTC. This sequence encodes CASSQDFRSAFQETQYF.

This chain joins TRBV5-1 and TRBJ2-3; 12 bases line up with TRBD2. The V gene's germline CDR1 is SGHRS and CDR2 YFSETQ. Unmatched junction bases numbered 8, after V lost 3 bases and J lost 6 bases. This CDR3 has 16 amino acids. CDR3 sequence: CASSSRTSGGLDTQYF. CDR3 sequence (DNA): TGCGCCAGCAGCTCGCGAACTAGCGGGGGGTTGGATACGCAGTATTTT.

This clonotype was seen ten or more times. The gene calls are TRBV18 and TRBJ2-3, with D perhaps given as TRBD1 or TRBD2 (5 bases each). The CDR3 consists of 16 residues. Trimming pared 2 bases from V and 2 bases from J, leaving 14 bases between. Germline lookup yields CDR1 KGHSH and CDR2 LQKENI. The CDR3 nucleotides read TGTGCCAGCTCACCAGTGGGACCCCCCATCACAGATACGCAGTATTTT. This codes for CASSPVGPPITDTQYF.

This clonotype has a handful of counts. The chain uses TRBV3-1 and TRBJ1-2; D gene ambiguous. The V gene lost 4 bases and the J gene lost 0 bases, with 9 bases spanning the gap. This CDR3 has 14 residues. Germline V CDR1 and CDR2: LGHDT, YNNKEL (reference sequence). Here the CDR3 DNA reads TGTGCCAGCAGCCTAGGACCCGCTAACTATGGCTACACCTTC. It encodes CASSLGPANYGYTF.

There are many counts of this clonotype. The chain links TRBV12-3 or TRBV12-4 to TRBJ1-1; tentatively, D is TRBD1 (5 bases). The CDR3 is 14 amino acids. Trimming shortened V by 4 bases and J by 1 base, and 10 bases separated the two germline ends. In DNA form, the CDR3 reads TGTGCCAGCAGTTCCCGGACAACGAACACTGAAGCTTTCTTT. As protein: CASSSRTTNTEAFF.

The chain links TRBV5-1 to TRBJ1-1; D gene uncertain. Trimming shortened V by 4 bases and J by 2 bases, and 12 bases separated the two germline ends. The CDR3 spans 14 residues. From germline, CDR1 is SGHRS and CDR2 YFSETQ. The chain's CDR3 is CASSPDPGNTEAFF. The CDR3 DNA sequence: TGCGCCAGCAGCCCCGACCCGGGTAACACTGAAGCTTTCTTT.

The chain combines TRBV5-1 with TRBJ2-7; D is unclear. Germline-derived CDR1 and CDR2 are SGHRS and YFSETQ. Trimming cost V 3 bases and J 6 bases, with 7 bases left between them. The CDR3 extends over 11 amino acids. The DNA for the CDR3 is TGCGCCAGCAGCTCGGACGCCGAGCAGTACTTC. The encoded protein is CASSSDAEQYF.

In its sample, this clonotype was seen a few times. The chain couples TRBV29-1 to TRBJ2-1; 7 bases match TRBD2. Looked up from germline, CDR1 is SQVTM and CDR2 is ANQGSEA. After removal of 1 base from V and 9 bases from J, the junction contained 3 bases not matched to a gene. CDR3 length: 12 residues. The CDR3 reads CSVEGLATEQFF. In nucleotides, the CDR3 is TGCAGCGTTGAAGGACTAGCCACTGAGCAGTTCTTC.

This clonotype was picked up many times. CDR3 nucleotides: TGTGCCAGCAGCCGCCTAGGACAGGGGGCGAACACCGGGGAGCTGTTTTTT. It translates to CASSRLGQGANTGELFF. The rearrangement links TRBV3-1 to TRBJ2-2; the match to TRBD1 covers 10 bases. V shed 4 bases and J 0 bases; nucleotides not matched to a gene: 5. Germline assignment: CDR1 LGHDT and CDR2 YNNKEL (reference sequence). The CDR3 sequence is 17 residues long.